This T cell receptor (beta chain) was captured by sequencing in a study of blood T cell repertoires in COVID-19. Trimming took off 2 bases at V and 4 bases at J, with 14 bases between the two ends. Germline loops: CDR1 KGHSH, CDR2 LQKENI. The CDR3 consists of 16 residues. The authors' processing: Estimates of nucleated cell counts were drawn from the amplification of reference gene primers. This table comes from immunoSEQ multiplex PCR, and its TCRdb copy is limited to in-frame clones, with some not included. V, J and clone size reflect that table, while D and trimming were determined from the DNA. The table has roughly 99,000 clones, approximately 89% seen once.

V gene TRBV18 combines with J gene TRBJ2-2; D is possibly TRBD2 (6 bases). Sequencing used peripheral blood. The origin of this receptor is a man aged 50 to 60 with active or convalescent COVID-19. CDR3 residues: CASSPSGGTATGELFF. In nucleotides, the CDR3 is TGTGCCAGCTCACCAAGCGGAGGGACGGCCACCGGGGAGCTGTTTTTT.